A single sample is the source of the 28 T cell receptor beta chains below, sequenced in a study of T cell responses to AZD1222 COVID-19 vaccine. Profiling relied on immunoSEQ multiplex PCR, and the TCRdb table lists in-frame clones only, not all of them. The table lists 140,000 to 150,000 clones, approximately 90% of them singletons. Sequencing was performed on peripheral blood, taken on day 0 of MenACWY control vaccination. Receptor source: an adult in good health.

The chain recombines TRBV5-6 with TRBJ1-2; 8 nucleotides align to TRBD1. Germline CDR1 reads SGHDT; CDR2 reads YYEEEE. V gave up 0 bases and J gave up 6 bases; unmatched junction bases: 7. The CDR3 is made up of 15 amino acids. CDR3 sequence: CASSLAPGGLNGYTF. The DNA for the CDR3 is TGTGCCAGCAGCTTGGCCCCAGGGGGCTTGAATGGCTACACCTTC.

The chain combines TRBV24-1 with TRBJ1-3; TRBD1 matches 8 bases. Looked up from germline, CDR1 is KGHDR and CDR2 is SFDVKD. This CDR3 has 20 amino acids. J was trimmed by 6 bases and V by 1 base; bases with no gene match: 19. The CDR3 nucleotides read TGTGCCACCAGTGATTTTATCCCCGTCGACAGGGGAAGGCCCCCAAACACCATATATTTT. Translated, it gives CATSDFIPVDRGRPPNTIYF.

This chain's CDR3 is CASSSSTKETQYF. In DNA, the CDR3 is TGTGCCAGCAGTAGTTCTACAAAGGAGACCCAGTACTTC. The chain links TRBV6-6 to TRBJ2-5; unclear D gene. Germline values: CDR1 MNHNY, CDR2 SVGAGI (reference sequence). V was clipped by 5 bases and J by 5 bases, with 12 bases between them. The CDR3 is 13 residues long.

The chain uses TRBV10-3 and TRBJ1-2; weak D call: TRBD1 (5 bases). The ends were cut back, 6 bases at V and 0 bases at J, with 14 bases in the middle. Per the germline V gene, CDR1 is ENHRY and CDR2 is SYGVKD. The CDR3 totals 15 residues. The CDR3 bases are TGTGCCATCAGGGAGGGGCAGGATGCTAACTATGGCTACACCTTC. It encodes CAIREGQDANYGYTF.

This clone was recorded only once. The rearrangement links TRBV30 to TRBJ1-6; 7 bases are shared with TRBD1. The CDR3 covers 17 residues. The germline V gene encodes CDR1 GTSNPN and CDR2 SVGIG (reference sequence). Germline trimming cut 0 bases from V and 1 base from J; bases unmatched to any gene: 6. The CDR3 loop is CAWSVRQGGSYNSPLHF. As DNA, the CDR3 is TGTGCCTGGAGTGTAAGGCAGGGGGGATCCTATAATTCACCCCTCCACTTT.

The CDR3 DNA reads TGTGCCAGCAGCAACCAGCGGGGTGGGCGCACTGAAGCTTTCTTT. This encodes CASSNQRGGRTEAFF. J is TRBJ1-1 and V is TRBV28; no reliable D call. The V gene's germline CDR1 is MDHEN and CDR2 SYDVKM. The CDR3 runs to 15 residues. V gave up 6 bases and J gave up 4 bases, with 18 bases separating them.

This chain joins TRBV6-1 and TRBJ1-5, with TRBD1 as a possible D gene (6 bases). The CDR3 is 14 amino acids. Trimming took off 2 bases at V and 5 bases at J, with 10 bases between the two ends. CDR1 is MNHNS, CDR2 SASEGT, per germline. Here the CDR3 reads CASSERYRDQPQHF. CDR3 sequence (DNA): TGTGCCAGCAGTGAAAGGTACAGGGATCAGCCCCAGCATTTT.

This chain connects TRBV27 to TRBJ1-5; 7 bases align to TRBD1. Germline CDR1 and CDR2: MNHEY and SMNVEV (reference sequence). CDR3 size: 17 residues. V lost 5 bases and J lost 4; bases outside the gene matches: 14. The CDR3 DNA reads as TGTGCCAGCAGTCCAGGGGGGGCAACAGGGGAAAATCAGCCCCAGCATTTT. Encoded protein: CASSPGGATGENQPQHF.

The rearrangement links TRBV5-1 to TRBJ2-5; no reliable D call. Trimming took 1 base from V and 4 from J, leaving 14 bases between them. The CDR3 has 15 residues. Looked up from germline, CDR1 is SGHRS and CDR2 is YFSETQ. The CDR3 region is CASSLKTRWGETQYF. CDR3 in DNA: TGCGCCAGCAGCTTGAAGACCCGGTGGGGAGAGACCCAGTACTTC.

The gene calls are TRBV18 and TRBJ1-3, with D possibly TRBD1 on 6 matching bases. The CDR3 has 16 amino acids. CDR1 and CDR2 (germline): KGHSH, LQKENI. V lost 3 bases and J 1 base, leaving 13 bases between the germline ends. The CDR3 DNA follows: TGTGCCAGCTCACCGGACAGTCGGTTTTCTGGAAACACCATATATTTT. Amino acids: CASSPDSRFSGNTIYF.

CDR3 sequence: CASSLSGEGADTQYF. In DNA form, the CDR3 reads TGTGCCAGCAGCCTTTCGGGGGAGGGGGCAGATACGCAGTATTTT. The rearrangement uses TRBV27 and TRBJ2-3; TRBD2 is a possible D gene (7 bases). Trimming removed 6 bases from V and 4 bases from J, with 17 bases in between. CDR1 and CDR2 (germline): MNHEY, SMNVEV (reference sequence). The CDR3 covers 15 residues.

Turning to this clone: One junction end disagrees with the germline gene, perhaps due to a read error. The chain uses TRBV28 and TRBJ1-5; D is unclear. CDR3 length equals 15 residues. The germline CDR1 and CDR2 sequences are MDHEN and SYDVKM. CDR3 nucleotide sequence: TGTGCCAGCAGTCTATGGGCTGGAAATGCTCAGCCCCAGCATTTT. Its protein product is CASSLWAGNAQPQHF.

This clone appeared a single time. The chain carries TRBV24-1 and TRBJ2-1; 9 positions agree with TRBD1. V lost 3 bases, J lost 7 bases, and 6 bases stayed unmatched. The CDR3 is 15 amino acids. The germline V gene has CDR1 KGHDR and CDR2 SFDVKD. DNA for the CDR3: TGTGCCACCAGTGATATGGGACAGGGAGGAAATGAGCAGTTCTTC. This translates into CATSDMGQGGNEQFF.

The chain joins TRBV18 to TRBJ1-4, with TRBD1 matching over 10 bases. V gave up 6 bases and J gave up 8 bases; unmatched junction bases: 9. Germline V gene lookup returns CDR1 KGHSH and CDR2 LQKENI. The CDR3 has 15 residues. The CDR3 spells CASSTGTGATEKLFF. The CDR3 DNA sequence: TGTGCCAGCTCCACCGGGACAGGGGCGACCGAAAAACTGTTTTTT. The complete variable domain, with remaining parts taken from reference TRBV18 and TRBJ1-4, reads NAGVMQNPRHLVRRRGQEARLRCSPMKGHSHVYWYRQLPEEGLKFMVYLQKENIIDESGMPKERFSAEFPKEGPSILRIQQVVRGDSAAYFCASSTGTGATEKLFFGSGTQLSVL.

This chain connects TRBV13 to TRBJ1-4; D uncertain. Trimming stripped 3 bases from V and 0 bases from J, with 11 bases between. Germline V gene sequence: CDR1 PRHDT, CDR2 FYEKMQ (reference sequence). The CDR3 contains 16 residues. The CDR3 region is CASSFFHTSTNEKLFF. CDR3 in DNA: TGTGCCAGCAGCTTTTTTCACACCTCAACTAATGAAAAACTGTTTTTT.

The chain uses TRBV27 and TRBJ2-1; tentatively, D is TRBD1 (6 bases). Germline assignment: CDR1 MNHEY and CDR2 SMNVEV (reference sequence). This CDR3 is 14 amino acids long. V was clipped by 8 bases and J by 3 bases, with 14 bases between them. The CDR3 sequence is CASSGRGGYNEQFF. CDR3 coding DNA: TGTGCCAGCTCAGGCAGGGGTGGCTACAATGAGCAGTTCTTC.

This chain joins TRBV4-1 and TRBJ2-7; TRBD2 aligns across 12 bases. Unmatched junction bases numbered 6, after V lost 0 bases and J lost 6 bases. This CDR3 spans 16 amino acids. The germline CDR1 and CDR2 sequences are MGHRA and YSYEKL. CDR3 in DNA: TGCGCCAGCAGCCAAGAATTGTCTAGCGGGAGGGGCGAGCAGTACTTC. As protein: CASSQELSSGRGEQYF.

The rearrangement links TRBV7-2 to TRBJ1-2; D is uncertain. Germline lookup yields CDR1 SGHTA and CDR2 FQGNSA. The CDR3 spans 13 residues. V lost 2 bases and J 8 bases, leaving 12 bases between the germline ends. The CDR3 nucleotides are TGTGCCAGCAGCTTACCCAGAGCCTTGGGCTACACCTTC. Protein product: CASSLPRALGYTF.

The J gene is TRBJ1-1, the V gene TRBV5-1; D gene uncertain. Looked up from germline, CDR1 is SGHRS and CDR2 is YFSETQ. This CDR3 region has 13 residues. The ends were cut back, 4 bases at V and 0 bases at J, with 7 bases in the middle. The CDR3 coding sequence is TGCGCCAGCAGCAACACAGTGAACACTGAAGCTTTCTTT. The encoded protein is CASSNTVNTEAFF.

The rearrangement uses TRBV2 and TRBJ1-1, with D possibly TRBD1 on 6 matching bases. The germline V gene encodes CDR1 SNHLY and CDR2 FYNNEI. Trimming left V 0 bases short and J 6 bases short, with 11 bases between. There are 14 residues in the CDR3. The CDR3 protein is CASSEALGGPEAFF. The CDR3 nucleotides are TGTGCCAGCAGTGAAGCGCTTGGGGGCCCTGAAGCTTTCTTT.

The rearrangement joins TRBV6-5 to TRBJ1-5; unclear D gene. CDR1 is MNHEY, CDR2 SVGAGI, per germline. This CDR3 contains 14 residues. The ends were cut back, 6 bases at V and 3 bases at J, with 12 bases in the middle. DNA for the CDR3: TGTGCCAGCAGCCCCTATTGGAACAATCAGCCCCAGCATTTT. Amino acid sequence: CASSPYWNNQPQHF.

This chain connects TRBV6-5 to TRBJ1-1, with a tentative D call TRBD1 (6 bases). The ends were cut back, 6 bases at V and 4 bases at J, with 18 bases in the middle. The CDR3 contains 15 residues. Germline CDR1 and CDR2: MNHEY and SVGAGI. Here the CDR3 reads CASSPPQGEITEAFF. The DNA for the CDR3 is TGTGCCAGCAGCCCACCACAGGGCGAGATCACTGAAGCTTTCTTT.

This chain uses TRBV29-1 with TRBJ1-1; no firm D call. Trimming took off 3 bases at V and 0 bases at J, with 11 bases between the two ends. The CDR3 extends over 14 amino acids. Germline values: CDR1 SQVTM, CDR2 ANQGSEA. CDR3 in amino acids: CSVDKDTVNTEAFF. Here the CDR3 DNA reads TGCAGCGTTGATAAAGACACCGTGAACACTGAAGCTTTCTTT.

The gene calls are TRBV5-4 and TRBJ2-3; possibly TRBD1 for D (5 bases). Trimming removed 4 bases at V and 1 base at J, with 13 bases between. Germline CDR1 and CDR2: SGHNT and YYREEE (reference sequence). The CDR3 totals 15 residues. The CDR3 nucleotides are TGTGCCAGCAGCCCGGTCATAGGGGGCACAGATACGCAGTATTTT. Its translation: CASSPVIGGTDTQYF.

The V call is TRBV6-1, the J call TRBJ1-2; D is ambiguous. This CDR3 comprises 15 residues. V lost 6 bases to trimming and J lost 4 bases, with 18 bases between them. Per the germline V gene, CDR1 is MNHNS and CDR2 is SASEGT. In DNA form, the CDR3 reads TGTGCCAGCAGCTACGGTCGGTCTAACGGCTATGGCTACACCTTC. Translation: CASSYGRSNGYGYTF.

V and J are TRBV12-3 or TRBV12-4 and TRBJ1-2, with D perhaps matching TRBD1 (6 bases). V dropped 4 bases and J dropped 3 bases, with 9 bases sitting between them. The CDR3 extends over 13 amino acids. CDR3 coding DNA: TGTGCCAGCAGTTCGAGGGGGGACTATGGCTACACCTTC. This sequence encodes CASSSRGDYGYTF.

The V gene is TRBV11-2, the J gene TRBJ1-5; D is uncertain. Germline lookup yields CDR1 SGHAT and CDR2 FQNNGV. With 4 bases removed from V and 5 bases from J, the gap between germline ends came to 18 bases. CDR3 length: 16 residues. CDR3 nucleotide sequence: TGTGCCAGCAGCTCCCCCCGGAAAGGGATGCATCAGCCCCAGCATTTT. Its protein product is CASSSPRKGMHQPQHF.

V and J are TRBV20-1 and TRBJ1-5, with D perhaps TRBD1 (5 bases). Germline CDR1 DFQATT, CDR2 SNEGSKA (reference sequence). V lost 3 bases and J lost 7, with 16 bases in between. The CDR3 spans 14 residues. As DNA, the CDR3 is TGCAGTGCTAGTCTACGCCAGGGTATCCAGCCCCAGCATTTT. Its protein product is CSASLRQGIQPQHF.